One and the same sample provided the 7 T cell receptor beta chains below, sequenced in a study of cytomegalovirus exposure and HLA in healthy donors (dated by TCRdb to the late 2010s). The library was obtained by the immunoSEQ multiplex PCR assay. A mixture of 60 forward primers for TCR Vbeta segments and 13 reverse primers for TCR Jbeta segments was used in the multiplex PCR. The clones in this table, taken by TCRdb from immuneACCESS, are in-frame only. Not every clone is retained; where verified, under half of the shortfall comes from an unresolved V gene, and the cause of the rest is unknown. This sample has about 190,000 clones in its table, and about three quarters of those were observed once. About 1.1% of the sample goes to the ten largest clones. Material for sequencing was PBMCs. Every receptor here comes from a woman in her forties in good health and CMV-seronegative.

The CDR3 DNA is TGTGCCAGCAGTTTACTCCCTAATGAAAAACTGTTTTTT. Translated, it gives CASSLLPNEKLFF. The chain employs TRBV28 and TRBJ1-4; unclear D gene. CDR1 and CDR2 from the germline V gene are MDHEN and SYDVKM. CDR3 length: 13 amino acids. Deletions cut 2 bases from V and 3 bases from J, with 4 bases between.

The V gene is TRBV7-9, the J gene TRBJ2-2; unclear D gene. CDR1 is SEHNR, CDR2 FQNEAQ, per germline (reference sequence). This CDR3 region has 12 residues. V gave up 5 bases and J gave up 6 bases, with 7 bases separating them. The DNA for the CDR3 is TGTGCCAGCAGCGCGCTCCCCGGGGAGCTGTTTTTT. Its protein product is CASSALPGELFF.

The CDR3 bases are TGTGCCAGCAGCCCCGGACAGGGTGAGTGGAATGAGCAGTTCTTC. It codes for CASSPGQGEWNEQFF. The chain uses TRBV7-3 and TRBJ2-1; TRBD1 aligns across 8 bases. The CDR3 has 15 amino acids. In germline, CDR1 is SGHTA, CDR2 FQGTGA. Unmatched junction bases numbered 10, after V lost 5 bases and J lost 7 bases.

V gene TRBV5-8 combines with J gene TRBJ1-1; 7 bases agree with TRBD1. CDR1 and CDR2 from the germline V gene are SGHTS and YDEGEE. There are 13 residues in the CDR3. Losses at the gene ends were 7 bases for V and 2 bases for J; bases not matched to a gene: 5. The CDR3, as DNA: TGTGCCAGCTACAGGGGATATAACACTGAAGCTTTCTTT. Translating gives CASYRGYNTEAFF.

This clone was counted many times. The same CDR3 is also encoded by other DNA sequences in this sample. The CDR3 here is CASSLTGKTYEQYV. CDR3 in DNA: TGTGCCAGCAGCTTGACAGGGAAAACCTACGAGCAGTACGTC. This chain uses TRBV5-6 with TRBJ2-7; TRBD1 might be the D (6 bases). The CDR3 length is 14 residues. The V gene lost 1 base and the J gene lost 2 bases, with 10 bases spanning the gap. Germline lookup yields CDR1 SGHDT and CDR2 YYEEEE.

V gene TRBV27 combines with J gene TRBJ2-1; 8 bases are a match to TRBD2. The CDR3 consists of 18 residues. The J segment lost 4 bases and the V segment lost 2 bases, leaving 13 bases of the junction unmatched. CDR1 and CDR2 from the germline V gene are MNHEY and SMNVEV (reference sequence). CDR3 bases: TGTGCCAGCAGTTTAGATTTAAGCGGGAGTGGTCGATACAATGAGCAGTTCTTC. It encodes CASSLDLSGSGRYNEQFF.

The chain is built from TRBV19 and TRBJ1-2; D possibly corresponds to TRBD1 (5 bases). Between the trimmed V and J ends, which lost 1 base and 5 bases, there was a span of 8 bases. The germline V gene encodes CDR1 LNHDA and CDR2 SQIVND (reference sequence). This CDR3 spans 13 amino acids. The CDR3 here is CASSIAAGYGYTF. In nucleotides, the CDR3 is TGTGCCAGTAGTATAGCTGCAGGGTATGGCTACACCTTC.